The rows below give T cell receptor beta chains drawn from one sample of a study of T cell responses to AZD1222 COVID-19 vaccine. Measured with immunoSEQ multiplex PCR; TCRdb has only the in-frame clones, and not every one. The data show about 110,000 clones, roughly 90% seen once. The sample here was peripheral blood, taken 28 days after the second AZD1222 dose. The receptor set was obtained from an adult who received the AZD1222 COVID-19 vaccine. Both conserved end residues are part of each CDR3. Fields, in order: D gene, clone size, J gene, V gene, CDR3 protein, CDR3 DNA. A D gene is named only where the DNA matches it firmly. Clone size, where shown, is once, few, many, or a class for clones that have expanded.

D gene: -
clone size: -
J gene: TRBJ1-1
V gene: TRBV12-3/TRBV12-4
CDR3 protein: CASSLEGPEAFF
CDR3 DNA: TGTGCCAGCAGTTTGGAGGGTCCGGAAGCTTTCTTT

D gene: -
clone size: -
J gene: TRBJ2-7
V gene: TRBV6-4
CDR3 protein: CASPIDSNEQYF
CDR3 DNA: TGTGCCAGCCCCATAGACTCTAACGAGCAGTACTTC

D gene: -
clone size: -
J gene: TRBJ2-5
V gene: TRBV28
CDR3 protein: CASIGLETQYF
CDR3 DNA: TGTGCCAGCATAGGGCTGGAGACCCAGTACTTC

D gene: -
clone size: -
J gene: TRBJ1-1
V gene: TRBV5-1
CDR3 protein: CASSLEYRGWNTEAFF
CDR3 DNA: TGCGCCAGCAGCTTGGAGTATCGGGGGTGGAACACTGAAGCTTTCTTT

D gene: -
clone size: -
J gene: TRBJ2-2
V gene: TRBV6-5
CDR3 protein: CASGMATNTGELFF
CDR3 DNA: TGTGCCAGCGGTATGGCGACGAACACCGGGGAGCTGTTTTTT

D gene: TRBD1
clone size: -
J gene: TRBJ1-1
V gene: TRBV29-1
CDR3 protein: CSVERMTGDTEAFF
CDR3 DNA: TGCAGCGTTGAACGTATGACAGGGGATACTGAAGCTTTCTTT

D gene: -
clone size: -
J gene: TRBJ1-5
V gene: TRBV5-1
CDR3 protein: CASSLAGPEPQPQHF
CDR3 DNA: TGCGCCAGCAGCTTGGCCGGTCCGGAGCCCCAGCCCCAGCATTTT

D gene: -
clone size: -
J gene: TRBJ2-7
V gene: TRBV12-3/TRBV12-4
CDR3 protein: CASSLNVLREQYF
CDR3 DNA: TGTGCCAGCAGTTTAAACGTCCTCCGGGAGCAGTACTTC

D gene: -
clone size: few
J gene: TRBJ1-2
V gene: TRBV5-1
CDR3 protein: CASSLLGTYGYTF
CDR3 DNA: TGCGCCAGCAGCTTGCTTGGAACGTATGGCTACACCTTC

D gene: -
clone size: -
J gene: TRBJ2-3
V gene: TRBV5-1
CDR3 protein: CASSLTDTDTQYF
CDR3 DNA: TGCGCCAGCAGCTTGACCGACACAGATACGCAGTATTTT

D gene: -
clone size: -
J gene: TRBJ1-1
V gene: TRBV28
CDR3 protein: CASRVQWRTEAFF
CDR3 DNA: TGTGCCAGCAGGGTACAGTGGCGCACTGAAGCTTTCTTT

D gene: TRBD2
clone size: few
J gene: TRBJ2-1
V gene: TRBV9
CDR3 protein: CASSVVAGGLFQIHEQFF
CDR3 DNA: TGTGCCAGCAGCGTAGTAGCGGGGGGGCTCTTTCAAATCCATGAGCAGTTCTTC

D gene: -
clone size: few
J gene: TRBJ1-3
V gene: TRBV28
CDR3 protein: CASRLGSTIYF
CDR3 DNA: TGTGCCAGCAGGTTAGGGAGCACCATATATTTT

D gene: -
clone size: -
J gene: TRBJ1-5
V gene: TRBV7-8
CDR3 protein: CASSSHRDSNQPQHF
CDR3 DNA: TGTGCCAGCAGCTCCCACCGGGACAGCAATCAGCCCCAGCATTTT

D gene: TRBD1
clone size: -
J gene: TRBJ1-1
V gene: TRBV6-5
CDR3 protein: CASSYGQGNTEAFF
CDR3 DNA: TGTGCCAGCAGTTACGGACAGGGGAACACTGAAGCTTTCTTT

D gene: -
clone size: -
J gene: TRBJ1-4
V gene: TRBV19
CDR3 protein: CASRERDWNEKLFF
CDR3 DNA: TGTGCCAGCAGAGAGCGGGACTGGAATGAAAAACTGTTTTTT

D gene: TRBD2
clone size: once
J gene: TRBJ2-3
V gene: TRBV11-2
CDR3 protein: CASSANLAGGRSEDTQYF
CDR3 DNA: TGTGCCAGCAGCGCGAACCTAGCGGGGGGCCGTTCTGAAGATACGCAGTATTTT

D gene: -
clone size: -
J gene: TRBJ2-7
V gene: TRBV5-1
CDR3 protein: CASSRLQGGNYEQYF
CDR3 DNA: TGCGCCAGCAGCAGACTACAGGGGGGGAACTACGAGCAGTACTTC

D gene: TRBD1
clone size: few
J gene: TRBJ1-2
V gene: TRBV28
CDR3 protein: CASRSTGTGDGYTF
CDR3 DNA: TGTGCCAGCAGATCAACCGGGACAGGGGATGGCTACACCTTC

D gene: -
clone size: -
J gene: TRBJ2-1
V gene: TRBV15
CDR3 protein: CATSRDRGGSSLYNEQFF
CDR3 DNA: TGTGCCACCAGCAGAGATAGAGGAGGGTCCTCGCTTTACAATGAGCAGTTCTTC

D gene: -
clone size: -
J gene: TRBJ1-2
V gene: TRBV12-3/TRBV12-4
CDR3 protein: CASSSDSYGYTF
CDR3 DNA: TGTGCCAGCAGTTCGGACAGCTATGGCTACACCTTC

D gene: -
clone size: -
J gene: TRBJ1-5
V gene: TRBV7-8
CDR3 protein: CASSRVRGNQPQHF
CDR3 DNA: TGTGCCAGCAGCCGGGTCCGGGGGAATCAGCCCCAGCATTTT